The 23 T cell receptor beta chains reported below all come from one sample, sequenced in a study of shared clonotypes between healthy human individuals. Assay: immunoSEQ multiplex PCR; the TCRdb copy retains only in-frame clones and omits some. The sample comprises around 980,000 clones, about 80% of which are singletons, and 0.5% to 0.65% rests with the top ten. Sequenced sample: memory CD4+ T cells from PBMCs. The sample's subset: CD45RA-negative fraction. Receptor source: a man aged 18 to 29 in good health. Some clones in this sample may be carry-over from other donors' samples.

Points on this clone: A much larger clone differs from this one at a single base, so this may be a read error. The chain combines TRBV11-2 with TRBJ2-7; D call uncertain. The V and J ends lost 5 bases and 3 bases respectively, with 14 bases between them. The germline V gene encodes CDR1 SGHAT and CDR2 FQNNGV. The CDR3 extends over 14 amino acids. CDR3 nucleotides: TGTGCCAGCAGCCTCACCCCGTCGCGCTACGAGCAGTACTTC. It is translated as CASSLTPSRYEQYF.

The chain employs TRBV5-1 and TRBJ1-1, with a possible D match to TRBD1 (5 bases). V was shortened by 3 bases and J by 0 bases, with 6 bases between the two germline ends. CDR1 and CDR2 from the germline V gene are SGHRS and YFSETQ. There are 13 residues in the CDR3. CDR3 loop: CASSWDLNTEAFF. The CDR3 coding sequence is TGCGCCAGCAGCTGGGACCTGAACACTGAAGCTTTCTTT.

V gene TRBV28 combines with J gene TRBJ2-6; TRBD1 agrees at 8 bases. The CDR3 has 14 residues. Germline assignment: CDR1 MDHEN and CDR2 SYDVKM. Losses at the gene ends were 5 bases for V and 12 bases for J; bases not matched to a gene: 9. This CDR3 reads CASSTPDREGVLTF. The CDR3 nucleotides are TGTGCCAGCAGTACACCGGACAGGGAAGGCGTCCTGACTTTC.

This clone was counted a few times. V is TRBV7-3 and J is TRBJ2-1; D is possibly TRBD1 or TRBD2 (5 bases each). V gave up 5 bases and J gave up 8 bases, with 13 bases separating them. Looked up from germline, CDR1 is SGHTA and CDR2 is FQGTGA. The CDR3 is 13 residues long. The CDR3 DNA reads TGTGCCAGCAGCCAACGAAGGGGAGATGAGCAGTTCTTC. Amino acids: CASSQRRGDEQFF.

V usage is TRBV7-2 and J usage is TRBJ2-1; either TRBD1 or TRBD2 may fit D (5 bases each). CDR1 and CDR2 (germline): SGHTA, FQGNSA. The germline V and J ends were trimmed by 4 bases and 9 bases, with 22 bases remaining between them. CDR3 size: 16 residues. CDR3 residues: CASSSPRAGTAGEQFF. The CDR3 DNA reads as TGTGCCAGCAGCTCTCCCCGAGCTGGGACGGCGGGTGAGCAGTTCTTC.

In this sample, this clone turned up a few times. The chain carries TRBV4-2 and TRBJ2-1, with D unclear. The CDR3 consists of 14 residues. Germline CDR1 LGHNA, CDR2 YNFKEQ. Trimming stripped 5 bases from V and 5 bases from J, with 13 bases between. The CDR3 spells CASSKGILDNEQFF. The CDR3 coding sequence is TGTGCCAGCAGCAAAGGCATTCTAGACAATGAGCAGTTCTTC.

This clone has a handful of counts. This sequence joins TRBV28 and TRBJ2-7, with D tentatively TRBD2 (5 bases). V lost 4 bases and J lost 5, with 15 bases in between. CDR1 MDHEN and CDR2 SYDVKM come from the germline V gene. The CDR3 covers 14 residues. The CDR3 protein is CASSSGRGIDEQYF. DNA for the CDR3: TGTGCCAGCAGTTCCGGTCGAGGGATCGACGAGCAGTACTTC.

This clone was seen at least ten times. The J gene is TRBJ2-3, the V gene TRBV5-4, with 13 positions matching TRBD2. J gave up 8 bases and V 6 bases, and 21 bases lay outside the gene matches. The CDR3 loop spans 19 amino acids. Germline V gene lookup returns CDR1 SGHNT and CDR2 YYREEE (reference sequence). In DNA, the CDR3 is TGTGCCAGCACCTACTTGGGACTAGCGGGACCCGCCCGGGTAACTACGCAGTATTTT. It specifies CASTYLGLAGPARVTTQYF.

The chain couples TRBV6-9 to TRBJ1-3; no firm D call. Germline lookup yields CDR1 MNHGY and CDR2 SVAAGI. The CDR3 totals 14 residues. Trimming left V 2 bases short and J 0 bases short, with 5 bases between. The CDR3 sequence is CASSYPVSGNTIYF. CDR3 in DNA: TGTGCCAGCAGTTATCCGGTCTCTGGAAACACCATATATTTT.

There are many counts of this clone. The genes are TRBV12-5 and TRBJ2-1; D gene unclear. Looked up from germline, CDR1 is LGHNT and CDR2 is FRNRAP. Trimming cost V 7 bases and J 3 bases, with 10 bases left between them. The length of the CDR3 is 13 residues. The CDR3 spells CASAPTVYNEQFF. In DNA, the CDR3 is TGTGCTAGTGCCCCGACTGTCTACAATGAGCAGTTCTTC.

The chain links TRBV7-2 to TRBJ2-7; 10 positions agree with TRBD2. Germline V lookup: CDR1 SGHTA, CDR2 FQGNSA. Trimming cost V 10 bases and J 4 bases; bases outside gene matches: 7. The CDR3 consists of 13 residues. CDR3: CATARTSGYEQYF. Written as DNA, the CDR3 is TGTGCCACCGCACGGACTAGCGGATACGAGCAGTACTTC. Looking up the rest from reference TRBV7-2 and TRBJ2-7 gives the full variable domain: GAGVSQSPSNKVTEKGKDVELRCDPISGHTALYWYRQSLGQGLEFLIYFQGNSAPDKSGLPSDRFSAERTGGSVSTLTIQRTQQEDSAVYLCATARTSGYEQYFGPGTRLTVT.

This clone appeared once. Distinct nucleotide sequences in the sample also encode this CDR3. CDR3 nucleotides: TGCGCCAGCAGCTTGGCGACAGGGGCAGATACGCAGTATTTT. It is translated as CASSLATGADTQYF. The chain uses TRBV5-1 and TRBJ2-3; 8 nucleotides align to TRBD1. V dropped 0 bases and J dropped 4; count of bases not matched to a gene: 1. Germline V CDR1 and CDR2: SGHRS, YFSETQ. CDR3 length equals 14 residues.

On this clone itself: Additional DNA sequences in this sample encode the identical CDR3. The chain combines TRBV7-9 with TRBJ2-1; D might be TRBD1 (5 bases). The CDR3 spans 13 residues. The V and J ends lost 4 bases and 1 base respectively, with 5 bases between them. Germline V gives CDR1 SEHNR, CDR2 FQNEAQ (reference sequence). The CDR3: CASSSGSYNEQFF. The DNA for the CDR3 is TGTGCCAGCAGCTCAGGGTCCTACAATGAGCAGTTCTTC.

In this sample, this clone turned up a few times. Other DNA sequences in this sample translate to the same CDR3. The chain couples TRBV18 to TRBJ1-1, with D tentatively TRBD1 (6 bases). The CDR3 runs 15 residues. Germline CDR1 KGHSH, CDR2 LQKENI. V lost 0 bases and J lost 1, with 9 bases in between. The CDR3 DNA follows: TGTGCCAGCTCACCACCGGGGGGACAGAACACTGAAGCTTTCTTT. This codes for CASSPPGGQNTEAFF.

This rearrangement joins TRBV5-1 to TRBJ2-7; D may correspond to TRBD1 or TRBD2 (6 bases each). Germline assignment: CDR1 SGHRS and CDR2 YFSETQ. The germline V and J ends were trimmed by 1 base and 0 bases, with 20 bases remaining between them. This CDR3 has 18 amino acids. The CDR3 loop reads CASSLHTLTGTLSYEQYF. As DNA, the CDR3 is TGCGCCAGCAGCTTGCACACTCTAACAGGGACTCTCTCCTACGAGCAGTACTTC.

The table lists this clone with a count of one. The chain is built from TRBV5-1 and TRBJ2-1; D could derive from TRBD1 or TRBD2 (6 bases each). V dropped 3 bases and J dropped 0 bases, with 7 bases sitting between them. Looked up from germline, CDR1 is SGHRS and CDR2 is YFSETQ. The CDR3 has 14 amino acids. CDR3 in DNA: TGCGCCAGCAGCTGGGGGGCCTCCTACAATGAGCAGTTCTTC. This gives the protein CASSWGASYNEQFF.

This clone occurred once. The CDR3 sequence: CASSISGGYEQFF. CDR3 bases: TGTGCCAGCAGCATTAGTGGGGGGTATGAGCAGTTCTTC. The V and J genes are TRBV11-2 and TRBJ2-1, with D possibly being TRBD2 (6 bases). This CDR3 region has 13 residues. Germline values: CDR1 SGHAT, CDR2 FQNNGV. The ends were cut back, 5 bases at V and 8 bases at J, with 13 bases in the middle.

The CDR3 here is CASSSGRASSYNEQFF. The CDR3 nucleotides are TGTGCCAGCAGCTCCGGGCGGGCCAGCTCCTACAATGAGCAGTTCTTC. The chain links TRBV7-6 to TRBJ2-1; D is possibly TRBD2 (5 bases). Germline assignment: CDR1 SGHVS and CDR2 FNYEAQ. V lost 4 bases and J lost 0, with 13 bases in between. CDR3 length: 16 amino acids.

In nucleotides, the CDR3 is TGTGCCTGGACCGGGGACACCTACAATGAGCAGTTCTTC. Translation: CAWTGDTYNEQFF. This sequence joins TRBV30 and TRBJ2-1; D might be TRBD1 (6 bases). The CDR3 has 13 residues. CDR1 GTSNPN and CDR2 SVGIG come from the germline V gene (reference sequence). V lost 4 bases, J lost 2 bases, and 9 bases lay in between.

The chain is built from TRBV7-2 and TRBJ2-3, with D unresolved. Trimming cost V 1 base and J 7 bases, with 15 bases left between them. Looked up from germline, CDR1 is SGHTA and CDR2 is FQGNSA. The CDR3 runs to 15 residues. The CDR3 nucleotides read TGTGCCAGCAGCTTAGTTTTTTACAGTCAAAATACGCAGTATTTT. As protein: CASSLVFYSQNTQYF.

The genes are TRBV20-1 and TRBJ1-1; unclear D gene. CDR1 is DFQATT and CDR2 is SNEGSKA in the germline V gene (reference sequence). This CDR3 is 11 amino acids long. The V and J ends lost 6 bases and 8 bases respectively, with 13 bases between them. The CDR3 is CSAAQPGEAFF. CDR3 sequence (DNA): TGCAGTGCCGCGCAACCCGGAGAAGCTTTCTTT.

The chain links TRBV4-3 to TRBJ2-3; 10 bases are a match to TRBD1. This CDR3 is 15 amino acids long. Germline loops: CDR1 LGHNA, CDR2 YSLEER. With 1 base clipped from V and 5 bases from J, the junction kept 3 bases outside the gene matches. CDR3 residues: CASSQVGQGRDTQYF. The CDR3 DNA reads TGCGCCAGCAGCCAAGTGGGACAGGGGCGAGATACGCAGTATTTT.

The CDR3 nucleotides are TGTGCCATCAGTGAGTCGCAGGAGGGCACTGAAGCTTTCTTT. Translated, it gives CAISESQEGTEAFF. The chain recombines TRBV10-3 with TRBJ1-1, with D unclear. Germline V gene data show CDR1 as ENHRY and CDR2 as SYGVKD. Trimming left V 0 bases short and J 4 bases short, with 9 bases between. CDR3 length: 14 residues.